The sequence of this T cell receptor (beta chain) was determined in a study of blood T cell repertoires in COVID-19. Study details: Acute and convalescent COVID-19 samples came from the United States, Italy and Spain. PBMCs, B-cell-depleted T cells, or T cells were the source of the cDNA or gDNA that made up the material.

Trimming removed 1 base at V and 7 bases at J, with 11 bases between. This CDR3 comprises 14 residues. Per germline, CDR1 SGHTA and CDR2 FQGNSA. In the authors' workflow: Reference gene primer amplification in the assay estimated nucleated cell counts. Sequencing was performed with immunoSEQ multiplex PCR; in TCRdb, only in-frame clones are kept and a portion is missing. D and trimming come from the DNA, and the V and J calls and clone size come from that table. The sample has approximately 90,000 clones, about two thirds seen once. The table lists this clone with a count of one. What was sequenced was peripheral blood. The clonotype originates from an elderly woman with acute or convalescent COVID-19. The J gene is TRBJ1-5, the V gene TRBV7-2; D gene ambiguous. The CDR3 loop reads CASSLDAVWQPQHF. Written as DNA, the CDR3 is TGTGCCAGCAGCTTAGATGCGGTTTGGCAGCCCCAGCATTTT.